A single sample is the source of the 5 T cell receptor beta chains below, sequenced in a study of T cell repertoires in cytomegalovirus infection. These receptors have no known antigen. TCRdb called the reads again in MiXCR, with one record for every CDR3 protein. The sample yields 250,000 to 300,000 distinct CDR3 sequences, approximately 22% seen once. This sample comprised cultured PBMCs, obtained from culture after CMV antigen stimulation. All receptors derive from a human donor in good health (CMV status not recorded). Some clones in this sample may be carry-over from other donors' samples.

The rearrangement uses TRBV29-1 and TRBJ2-3; D not resolved. Trimming stripped 7 bases from V and 7 bases from J, with 12 bases between. This CDR3 is 11 amino acids long. Germline CDR1 and CDR2: SQVTM and ANQGSEA. CDR3 residues: CSASNTYTQYF. The DNA of the CDR3 is TGCAGCGCCTCAAATACCTATACGCAGTATTTT.

The rearrangement uses TRBV12-3 or TRBV12-4 and TRBJ2-2, with D possibly being TRBD2 (6 bases). Trimming took off 8 bases at V and 1 base at J, with 11 bases between the two ends. The CDR3 is 14 amino acids. The DNA of the CDR3 is TGTGCCAGCCGCGCGGGGCAGAACACCGGGGAGCTGTTTTTT. Translating gives CASRAGQNTGELFF.

Many counts were recorded for this clonotype. This rearrangement joins TRBV11-2 to TRBJ2-7; 9 bases map to TRBD1. This CDR3 has 15 residues. V lost 4 bases to trimming and J lost 4 bases; unmatched junction nucleotides: 8. Germline assignment: CDR1 SGHAT and CDR2 FQNNGV. The CDR3 DNA is TGTGCCAGCAGCTCAGCCGGGACAGGGAGGTACGAGCAGTACGTC. Its translation: CASSSAGTGRYEQYV.

This clonotype was recorded a few times. The chain recombines TRBV4-3 with TRBJ2-1, with a weak D call TRBD2 (5 bases). Trimming left V 0 bases short and J 0 bases short, with 9 bases between. From germline, CDR1 is LGHNA and CDR2 YSLEER. The CDR3 spans 16 residues. The CDR3 coding sequence is TGCGCCAGCAGCCAAGAAGGGAGACCCTCCTACAATGAGCAGTTCTTC. Its translation: CASSQEGRPSYNEQFF.

This clonotype was counted only a few times. The rearrangement links TRBV6-5 to TRBJ2-5; a possible D gene is TRBD1 (5 bases). The germline V gene has CDR1 MNHEY and CDR2 SVGAGI. CDR3 length: 13 amino acids. V was pared by 3 bases and J by 5 bases, with 10 bases between. CDR3 sequence reads: CASSYGAGETQYF. Here the CDR3 DNA reads TGTGCCAGCAGTTATGGGGCTGGTGAGACCCAGTACTTC.